This T cell receptor beta chain was documented in a study of cytomegalovirus exposure and HLA in healthy donors. Findings and caveats of the study: Trimming of TCR beta V- and J-genes showed a link, identified in a later analysis, to a missense DCLRE1C variant.

There are a few counts of this clone. Its antigen is as yet unknown. This CDR3 has 16 amino acids. Trimming removed 3 bases from V and 3 bases from J, with 17 bases in between. In germline, CDR1 is KGHSH, CDR2 LQKENI. Primers: 60 Vbeta forward and 13 Jbeta reverse. Libraries were prepared by immunoSEQ multiplex PCR; TCRdb keeps only in-frame clonotypes and omits some of them. The sample contains 200,000 to 250,000 clones, 82% of which appear only once. Sequencing used PBMCs. The clonotype comes from a middle-aged woman in good health and CMV-seronegative. This chain connects TRBV18 to TRBJ1-2; perhaps TRBD1 as D (5 bases). The chain's CDR3 is CASSPQGYPTDYGYTF. The CDR3 region has the DNA TGTGCCAGCTCACCCCAGGGTTACCCCACTGACTATGGCTACACCTTC.